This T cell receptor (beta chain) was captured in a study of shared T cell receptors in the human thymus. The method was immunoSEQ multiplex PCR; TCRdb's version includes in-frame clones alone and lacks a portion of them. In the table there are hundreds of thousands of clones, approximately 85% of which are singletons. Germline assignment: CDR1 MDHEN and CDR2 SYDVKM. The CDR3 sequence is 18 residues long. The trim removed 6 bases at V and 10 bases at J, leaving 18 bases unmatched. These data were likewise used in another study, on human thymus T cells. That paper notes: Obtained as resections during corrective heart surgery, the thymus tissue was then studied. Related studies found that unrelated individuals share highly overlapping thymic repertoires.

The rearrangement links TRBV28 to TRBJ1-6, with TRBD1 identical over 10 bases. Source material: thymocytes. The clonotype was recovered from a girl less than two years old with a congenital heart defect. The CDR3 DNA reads TGTGCCAGCAGCCCAATGGCGGTGACAGGGGGCGCTCGGTCACCCCTCCACTTT. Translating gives CASSPMAVTGGARSPLHF.